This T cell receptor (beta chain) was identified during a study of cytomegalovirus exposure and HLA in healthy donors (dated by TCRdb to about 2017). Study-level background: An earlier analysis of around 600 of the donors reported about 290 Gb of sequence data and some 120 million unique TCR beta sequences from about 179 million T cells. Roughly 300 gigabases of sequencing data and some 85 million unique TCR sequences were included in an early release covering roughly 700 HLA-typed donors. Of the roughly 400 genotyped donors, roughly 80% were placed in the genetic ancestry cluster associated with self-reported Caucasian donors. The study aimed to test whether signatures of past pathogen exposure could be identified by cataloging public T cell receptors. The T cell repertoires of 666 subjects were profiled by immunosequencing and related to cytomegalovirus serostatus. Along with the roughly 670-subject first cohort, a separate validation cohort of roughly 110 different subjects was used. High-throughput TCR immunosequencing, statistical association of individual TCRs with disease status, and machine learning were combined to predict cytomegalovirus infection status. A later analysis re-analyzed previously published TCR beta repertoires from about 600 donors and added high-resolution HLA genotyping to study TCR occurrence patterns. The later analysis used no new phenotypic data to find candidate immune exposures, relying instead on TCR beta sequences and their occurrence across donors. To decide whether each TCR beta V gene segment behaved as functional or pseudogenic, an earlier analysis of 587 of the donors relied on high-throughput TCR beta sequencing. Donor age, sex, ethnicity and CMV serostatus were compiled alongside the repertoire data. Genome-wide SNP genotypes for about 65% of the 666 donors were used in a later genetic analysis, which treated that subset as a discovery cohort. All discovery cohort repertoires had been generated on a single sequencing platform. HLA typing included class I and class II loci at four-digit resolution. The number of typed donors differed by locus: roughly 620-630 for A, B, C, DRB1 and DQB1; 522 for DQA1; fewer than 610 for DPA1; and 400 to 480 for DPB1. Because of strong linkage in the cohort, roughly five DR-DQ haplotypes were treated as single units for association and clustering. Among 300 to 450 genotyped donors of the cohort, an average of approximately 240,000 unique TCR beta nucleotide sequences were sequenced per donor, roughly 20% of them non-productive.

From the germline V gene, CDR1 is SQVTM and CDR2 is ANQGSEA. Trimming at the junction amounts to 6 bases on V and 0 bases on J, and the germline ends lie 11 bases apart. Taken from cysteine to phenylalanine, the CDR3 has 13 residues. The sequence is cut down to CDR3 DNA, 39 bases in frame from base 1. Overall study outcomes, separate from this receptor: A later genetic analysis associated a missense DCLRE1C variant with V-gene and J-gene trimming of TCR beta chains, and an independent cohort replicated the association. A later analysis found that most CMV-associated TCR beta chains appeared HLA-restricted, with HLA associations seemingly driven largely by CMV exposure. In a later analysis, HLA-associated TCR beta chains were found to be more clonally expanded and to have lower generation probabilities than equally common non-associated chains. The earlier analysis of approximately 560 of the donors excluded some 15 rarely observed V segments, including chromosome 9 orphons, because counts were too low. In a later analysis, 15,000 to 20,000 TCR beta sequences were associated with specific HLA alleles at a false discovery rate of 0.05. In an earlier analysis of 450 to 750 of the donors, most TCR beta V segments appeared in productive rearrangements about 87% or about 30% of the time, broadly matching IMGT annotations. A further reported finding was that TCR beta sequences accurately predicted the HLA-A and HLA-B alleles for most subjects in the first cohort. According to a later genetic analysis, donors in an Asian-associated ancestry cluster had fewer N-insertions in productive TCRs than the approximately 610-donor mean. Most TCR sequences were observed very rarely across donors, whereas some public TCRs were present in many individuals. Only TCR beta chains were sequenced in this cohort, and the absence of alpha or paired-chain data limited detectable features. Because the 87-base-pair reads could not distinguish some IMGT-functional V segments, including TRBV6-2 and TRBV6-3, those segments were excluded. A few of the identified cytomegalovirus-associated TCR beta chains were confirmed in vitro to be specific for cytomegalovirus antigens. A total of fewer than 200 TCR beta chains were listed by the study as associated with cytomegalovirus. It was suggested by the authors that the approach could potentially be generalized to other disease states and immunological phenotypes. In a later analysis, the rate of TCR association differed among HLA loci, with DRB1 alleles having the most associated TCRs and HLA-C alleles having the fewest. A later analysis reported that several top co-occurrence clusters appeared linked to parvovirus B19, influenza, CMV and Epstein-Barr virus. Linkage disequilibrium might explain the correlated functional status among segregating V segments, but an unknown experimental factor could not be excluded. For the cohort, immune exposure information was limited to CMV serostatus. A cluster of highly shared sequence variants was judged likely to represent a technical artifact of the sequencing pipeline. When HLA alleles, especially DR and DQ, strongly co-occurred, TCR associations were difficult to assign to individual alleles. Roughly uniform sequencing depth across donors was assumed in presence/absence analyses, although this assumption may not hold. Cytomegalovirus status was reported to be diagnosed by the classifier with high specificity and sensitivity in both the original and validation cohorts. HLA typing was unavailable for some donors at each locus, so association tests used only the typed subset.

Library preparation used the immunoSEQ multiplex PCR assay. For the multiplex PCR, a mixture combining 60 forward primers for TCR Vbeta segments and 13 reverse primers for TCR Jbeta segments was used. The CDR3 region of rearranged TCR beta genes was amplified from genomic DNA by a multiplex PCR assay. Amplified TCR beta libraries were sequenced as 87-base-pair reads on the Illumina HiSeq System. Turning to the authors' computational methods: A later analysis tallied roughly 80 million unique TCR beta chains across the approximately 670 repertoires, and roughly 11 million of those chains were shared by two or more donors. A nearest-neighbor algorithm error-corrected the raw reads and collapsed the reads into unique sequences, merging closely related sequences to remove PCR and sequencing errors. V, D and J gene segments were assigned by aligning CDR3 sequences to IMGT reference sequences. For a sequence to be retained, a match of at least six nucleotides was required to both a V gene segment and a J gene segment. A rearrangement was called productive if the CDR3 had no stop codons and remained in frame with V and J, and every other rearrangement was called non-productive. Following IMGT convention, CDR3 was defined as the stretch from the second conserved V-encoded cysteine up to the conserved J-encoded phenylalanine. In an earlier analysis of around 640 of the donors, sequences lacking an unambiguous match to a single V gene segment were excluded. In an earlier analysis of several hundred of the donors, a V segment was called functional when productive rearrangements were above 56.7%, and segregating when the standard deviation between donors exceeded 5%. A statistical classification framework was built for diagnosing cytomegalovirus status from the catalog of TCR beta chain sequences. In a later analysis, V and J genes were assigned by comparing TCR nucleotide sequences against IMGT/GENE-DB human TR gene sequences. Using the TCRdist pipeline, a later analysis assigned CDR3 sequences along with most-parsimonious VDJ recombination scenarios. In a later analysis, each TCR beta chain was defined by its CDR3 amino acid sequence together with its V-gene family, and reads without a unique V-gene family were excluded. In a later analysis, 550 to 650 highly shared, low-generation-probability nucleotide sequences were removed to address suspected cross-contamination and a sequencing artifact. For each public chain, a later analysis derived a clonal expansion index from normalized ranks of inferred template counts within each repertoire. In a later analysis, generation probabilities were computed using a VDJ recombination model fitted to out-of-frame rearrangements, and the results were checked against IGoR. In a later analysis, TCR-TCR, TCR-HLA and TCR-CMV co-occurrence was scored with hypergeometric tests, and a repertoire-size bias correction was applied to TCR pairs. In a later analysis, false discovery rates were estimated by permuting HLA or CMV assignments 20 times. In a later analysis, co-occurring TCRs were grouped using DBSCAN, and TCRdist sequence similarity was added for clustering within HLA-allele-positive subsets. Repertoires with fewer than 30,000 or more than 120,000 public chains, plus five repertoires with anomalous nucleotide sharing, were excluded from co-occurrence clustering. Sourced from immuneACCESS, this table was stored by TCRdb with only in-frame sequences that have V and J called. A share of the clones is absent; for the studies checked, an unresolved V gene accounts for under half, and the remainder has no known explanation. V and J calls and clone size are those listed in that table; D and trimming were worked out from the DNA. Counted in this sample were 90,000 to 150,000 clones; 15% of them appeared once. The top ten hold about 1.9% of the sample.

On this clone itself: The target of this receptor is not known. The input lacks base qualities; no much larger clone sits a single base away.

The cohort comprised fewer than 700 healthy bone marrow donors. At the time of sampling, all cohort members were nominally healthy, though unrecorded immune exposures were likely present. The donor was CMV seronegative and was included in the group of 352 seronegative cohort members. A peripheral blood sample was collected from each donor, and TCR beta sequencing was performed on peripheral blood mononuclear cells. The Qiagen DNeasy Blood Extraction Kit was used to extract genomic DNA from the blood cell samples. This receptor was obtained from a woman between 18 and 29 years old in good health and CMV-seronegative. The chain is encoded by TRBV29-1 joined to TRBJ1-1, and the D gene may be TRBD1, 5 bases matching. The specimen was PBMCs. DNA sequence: TGCAGCGTCCGGGGACTCCTGAACACTGAAGCTTTCTTT. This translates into CSVRGLLNTEAFF.